The sequence of this T cell receptor (beta chain) was determined in a study of blood T cell repertoires in COVID-19. Per the study methods: Scientists estimated how many nucleated cells there were by amplifying reference gene primers. The assay was immunoSEQ multiplex PCR, and TCRdb's table has in-frame clones only and misses some. Clone size and the V and J calls come from that table; the DNA yielded D and trimming. The table lists more than 350,000 clones, 70% to 90% of them singletons. The source of this sequence is a woman in her twenties or thirties with COVID-19, enrolled during active disease. The specimen was peripheral blood.

This CDR3 is CASTRAREDEKLFF. Written as DNA, the CDR3 is TGTGCCAGCACCCGGGCGAGGGAGGATGAAAAACTGTTTTTT. The chain has TRBV6-5 and TRBJ1-4, with D uncertain. The germline CDR1 and CDR2 sequences are MNHEY and SVGAGI. The CDR3 loop spans 14 amino acids. The V end was cut by 7 bases, the J end by 6 bases, with 15 bases between.